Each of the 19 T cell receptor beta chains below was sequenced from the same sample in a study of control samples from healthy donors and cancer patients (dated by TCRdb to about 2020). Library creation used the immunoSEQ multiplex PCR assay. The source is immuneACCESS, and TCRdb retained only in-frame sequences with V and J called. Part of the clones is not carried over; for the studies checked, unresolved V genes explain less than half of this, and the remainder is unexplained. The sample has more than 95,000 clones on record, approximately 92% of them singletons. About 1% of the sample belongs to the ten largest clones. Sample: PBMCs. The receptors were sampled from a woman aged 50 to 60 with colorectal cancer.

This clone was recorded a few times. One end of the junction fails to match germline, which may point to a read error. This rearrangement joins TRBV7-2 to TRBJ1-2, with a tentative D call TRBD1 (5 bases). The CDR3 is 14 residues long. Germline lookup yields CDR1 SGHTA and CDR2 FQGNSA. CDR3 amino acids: CASSQGGKPLLEAF. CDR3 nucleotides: TGTGCCAGCAGTCAGGGAGGGAAGCCCCTTTTGGAGGCCTTC.

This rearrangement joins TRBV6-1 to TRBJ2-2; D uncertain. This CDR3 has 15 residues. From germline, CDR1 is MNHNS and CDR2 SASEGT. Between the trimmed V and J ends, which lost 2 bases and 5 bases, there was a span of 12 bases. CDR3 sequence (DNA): TGTGCCAGCAGTGAATTGCCAGCATGGACCGGGGAGCTGTTTTTT. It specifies CASSELPAWTGELFF.

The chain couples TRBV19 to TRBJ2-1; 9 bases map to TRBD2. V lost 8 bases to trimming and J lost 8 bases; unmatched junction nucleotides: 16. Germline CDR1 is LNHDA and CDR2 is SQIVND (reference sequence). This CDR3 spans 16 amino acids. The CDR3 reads CASQSGAASGTDEQFF. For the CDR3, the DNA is TGTGCCAGTCAAAGCGGAGCGGCTAGCGGGACCGATGAGCAGTTCTTC.

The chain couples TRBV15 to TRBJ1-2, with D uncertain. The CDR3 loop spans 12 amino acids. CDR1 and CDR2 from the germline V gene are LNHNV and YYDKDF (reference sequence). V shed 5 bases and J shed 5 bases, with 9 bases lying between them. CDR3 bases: TGTGCCACCAGCTACCCCGGATATGGCTACACCTTC. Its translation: CATSYPGYGYTF.

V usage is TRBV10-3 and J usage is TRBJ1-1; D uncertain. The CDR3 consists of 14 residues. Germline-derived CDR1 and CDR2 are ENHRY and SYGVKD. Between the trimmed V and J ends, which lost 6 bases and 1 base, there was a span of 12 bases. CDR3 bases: TGTGCCATCAGGACATCAACAGAGAACACTGAAGCTTTCTTT. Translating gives CAIRTSTENTEAFF.

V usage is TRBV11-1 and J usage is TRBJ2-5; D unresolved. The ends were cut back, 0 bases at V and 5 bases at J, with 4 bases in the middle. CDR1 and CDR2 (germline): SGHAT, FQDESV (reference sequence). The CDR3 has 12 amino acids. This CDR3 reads CASSLARETQYF. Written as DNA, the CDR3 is TGTGCCAGCAGCTTAGCACGGGAGACCCAGTACTTC.

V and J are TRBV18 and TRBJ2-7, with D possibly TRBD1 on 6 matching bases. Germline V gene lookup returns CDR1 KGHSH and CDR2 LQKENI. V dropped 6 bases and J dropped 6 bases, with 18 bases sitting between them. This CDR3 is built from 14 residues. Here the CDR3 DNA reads TGTGCCAGCTCGCCTCGCAGGGGCCTGGTCGAGCAGTACTTC. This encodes CASSPRRGLVEQYF.

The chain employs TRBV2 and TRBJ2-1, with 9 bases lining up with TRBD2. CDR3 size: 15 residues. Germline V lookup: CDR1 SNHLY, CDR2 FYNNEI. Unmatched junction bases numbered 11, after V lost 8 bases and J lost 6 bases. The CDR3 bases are TGTGCCAGCGGATCCAGCGGGAGGAGCGGCAATGAGCAGTTCTTC. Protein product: CASGSSGRSGNEQFF. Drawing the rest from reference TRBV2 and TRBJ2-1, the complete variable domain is EPEVTQTPSHQVTQMGQEVILRCVPISNHLYFYWYRQILGQKVEFLVSFYNNEISEKSEIFDDQFSVERPDGSNFTLKIRSTKLEDSAMYFCASGSSGRSGNEQFFGPGTRLTVL.

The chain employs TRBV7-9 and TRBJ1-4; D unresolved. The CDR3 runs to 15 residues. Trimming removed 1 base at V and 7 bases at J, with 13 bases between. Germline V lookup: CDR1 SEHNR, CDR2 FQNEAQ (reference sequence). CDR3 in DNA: TGTGCCAGCAGCTTAGTTGGTGGTTTTGGTGAAAAACTGTTTTTT. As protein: CASSLVGGFGEKLFF.

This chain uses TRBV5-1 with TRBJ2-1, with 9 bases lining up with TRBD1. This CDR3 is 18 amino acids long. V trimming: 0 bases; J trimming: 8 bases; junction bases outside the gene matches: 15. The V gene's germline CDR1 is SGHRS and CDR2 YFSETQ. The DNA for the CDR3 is TGCGCCAGCAGCTTGGCCTGGCGACAGGGGGAATATCGTGATGAGCAGTTCTTC. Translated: CASSLAWRQGEYRDEQFF.

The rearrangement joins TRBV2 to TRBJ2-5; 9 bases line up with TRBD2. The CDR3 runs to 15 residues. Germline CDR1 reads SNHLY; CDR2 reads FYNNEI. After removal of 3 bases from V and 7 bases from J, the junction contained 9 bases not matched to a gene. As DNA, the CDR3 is TGTGCCAGCAGTGAGGGGACTAGCATGTTCCGGACCCAGTACTTC. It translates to CASSEGTSMFRTQYF.

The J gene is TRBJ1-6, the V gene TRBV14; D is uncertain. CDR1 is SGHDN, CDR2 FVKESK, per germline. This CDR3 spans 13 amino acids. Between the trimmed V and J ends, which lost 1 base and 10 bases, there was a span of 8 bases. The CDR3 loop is CASSQVDWSPLHF. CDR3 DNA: TGTGCCAGCAGCCAAGTTGACTGGTCACCCCTCCACTTT.

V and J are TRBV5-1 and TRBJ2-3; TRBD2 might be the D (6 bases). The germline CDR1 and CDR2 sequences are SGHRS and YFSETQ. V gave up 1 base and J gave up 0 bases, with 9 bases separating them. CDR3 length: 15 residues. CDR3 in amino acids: CASSLTGTSTDTQYF. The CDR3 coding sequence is TGCGCCAGCAGCTTGACCGGGACTAGCACAGATACGCAGTATTTT.

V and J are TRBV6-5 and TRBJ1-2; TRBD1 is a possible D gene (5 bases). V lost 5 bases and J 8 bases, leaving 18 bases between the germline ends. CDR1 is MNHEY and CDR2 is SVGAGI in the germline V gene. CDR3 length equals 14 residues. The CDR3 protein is CASSIGPPGVGYTF. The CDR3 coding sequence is TGTGCCAGCAGTATTGGACCGCCGGGGGTAGGCTACACCTTC.

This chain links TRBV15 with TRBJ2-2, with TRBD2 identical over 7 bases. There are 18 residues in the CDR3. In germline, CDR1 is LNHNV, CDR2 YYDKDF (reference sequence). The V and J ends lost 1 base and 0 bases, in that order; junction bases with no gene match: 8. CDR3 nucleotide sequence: TGTGCCACCAGCAGAGTGCGTAGCGGGCGAACGAACACCGGGGAGCTGTTTTTT. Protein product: CATSRVRSGRTNTGELFF.

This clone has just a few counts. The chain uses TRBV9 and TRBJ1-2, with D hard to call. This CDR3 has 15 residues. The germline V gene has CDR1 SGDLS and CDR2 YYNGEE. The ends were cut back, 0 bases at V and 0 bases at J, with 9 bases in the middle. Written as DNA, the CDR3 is TGTGCCAGCAGCGTAGGGACCGCCGCTAACTATGGCTACACCTTC. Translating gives CASSVGTAANYGYTF.

The CDR3 is CASRDDLEGYTF. CDR3 nucleotides: TGTGCCAGCAGGGACGACCTAGAAGGCTACACCTTC. The chain joins TRBV2 to TRBJ1-2; the D is unclear. The CDR3 spans 12 residues. The germline CDR1 and CDR2 sequences are SNHLY and FYNNEI. V was cut by 6 bases and J by 8 bases, with 13 bases left in between. Together with reference TRBV2 and TRBJ1-2, the CDR3 gives the full variable domain: EPEVTQTPSHQVTQMGQEVILRCVPISNHLYFYWYRQILGQKVEFLVSFYNNEISEKSEIFDDQFSVERPDGSNFTLKIRSTKLEDSAMYFCASRDDLEGYTFGSGTRLTVV.

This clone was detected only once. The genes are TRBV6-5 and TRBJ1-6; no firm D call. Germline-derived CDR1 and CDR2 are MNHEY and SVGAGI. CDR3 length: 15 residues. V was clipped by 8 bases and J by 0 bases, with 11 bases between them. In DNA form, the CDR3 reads TGTGCCAGCCCATCAGAAAGCTCCTATAATTCACCCCTCCACTTT. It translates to CASPSESSYNSPLHF.

CDR3 residues: CASSLVRQPYGYTF. The CDR3 coding sequence is TGTGCCAGCAGCCTCGTCAGGCAGCCCTATGGCTACACCTTC. The genes are TRBV5-6 and TRBJ1-2; D not certain. The V end lost 4 bases, the J end lost 4 bases, and 14 bases lay between the germline ends. Germline V gene lookup returns CDR1 SGHDT and CDR2 YYEEEE. CDR3 length equals 14 residues.